This TCR beta chain was identified during a study of PD-1 blockade in classical Hodgkin lymphoma. Method: immunoSEQ multiplex PCR; TCRdb's copy keeps in-frame clones and lacks some. This sample has 40,000 to 45,000 clones; around 78% occur once, and the top ten carry 13%. General study findings and limits: Nivolumab starters within 1 year of ASCT were excluded. According to reports, newly diagnosed patients had lower baseline TCR diversity than healthy donors, and relapsed/refractory patients had lower baseline TCR diversity still.

Per the germline V gene, CDR1 is SGHKS and CDR2 is YYEKEE (reference sequence). CDR3 length: 15 amino acids. The V gene lost 3 bases and the J gene lost 5 bases, with 17 bases spanning the gap. Relapse after autologous stem cell transplantation occurred in every patient, and brentuximab vedotin exposure varied. A note on this clone: Antigen: not known.

The sequenced sample was peripheral blood mononuclear cells (PBMCs), obtained at baseline. This TCR was recovered from a human donor with classical Hodgkin lymphoma. The chain combines TRBV5-5 with TRBJ1-2; the D is unclear. This CDR3 is CASSSNFWVQYGYTF. CDR3 bases: TGTGCCAGCAGCTCCAACTTTTGGGTCCAGTATGGCTACACCTTC.